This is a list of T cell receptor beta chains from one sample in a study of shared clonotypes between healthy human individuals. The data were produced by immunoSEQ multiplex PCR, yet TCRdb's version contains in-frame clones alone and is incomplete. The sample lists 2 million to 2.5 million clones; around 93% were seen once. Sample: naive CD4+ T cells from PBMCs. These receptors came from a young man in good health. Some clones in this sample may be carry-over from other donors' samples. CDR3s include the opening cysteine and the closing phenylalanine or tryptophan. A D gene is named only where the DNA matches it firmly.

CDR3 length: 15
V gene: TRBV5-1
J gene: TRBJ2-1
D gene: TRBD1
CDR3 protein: CASSSTGDYYNEQFF
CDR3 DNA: TGCGCCAGCAGCTCGACAGGGGATTACTACAATGAGCAGTTCTTC

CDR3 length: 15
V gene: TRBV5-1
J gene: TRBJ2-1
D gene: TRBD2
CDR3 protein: CASSNPSGPYNEQFF
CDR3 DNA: TGCGCCAGCAGCAATCCTAGCGGCCCCTACAATGAGCAGTTCTTC

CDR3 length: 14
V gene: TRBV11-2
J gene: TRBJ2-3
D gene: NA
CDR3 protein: CASSPFQSTDTQYF
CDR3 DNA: TGTGCCAGCAGCCCCTTTCAAAGCACAGATACGCAGTATTTT

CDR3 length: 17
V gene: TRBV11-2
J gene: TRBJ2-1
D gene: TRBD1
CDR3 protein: CASSLYRDRGSYNEQFF
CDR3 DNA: TGTGCCAGCAGCTTATACAGGGACAGGGGATCTTACAATGAGCAGTTCTTC

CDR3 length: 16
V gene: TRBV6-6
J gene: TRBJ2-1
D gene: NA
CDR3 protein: CASRDQSYQAYNEQFF
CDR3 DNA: TGTGCCAGCAGAGACCAGTCGTACCAAGCCTACAATGAGCAGTTCTTC

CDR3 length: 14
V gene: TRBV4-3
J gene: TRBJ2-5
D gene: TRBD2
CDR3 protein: CASSQSGTTETQYF
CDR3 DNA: TGCGCCAGCAGCCAGAGCGGGACGACGGAGACCCAGTACTTC

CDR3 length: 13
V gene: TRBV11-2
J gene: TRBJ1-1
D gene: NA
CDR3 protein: CAVGFVGGAEAFF
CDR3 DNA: TGTGCCGTCGGGTTCGTTGGTGGCGCTGAAGCTTTCTTT

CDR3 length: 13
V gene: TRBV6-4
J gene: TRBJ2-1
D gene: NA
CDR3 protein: CASSFLAGNEQFF
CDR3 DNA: TGTGCCAGCAGTTTCCTAGCAGGTAATGAGCAGTTCTTC

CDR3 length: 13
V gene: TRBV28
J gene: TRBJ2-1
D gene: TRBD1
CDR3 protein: CASSFPRGLEQFF
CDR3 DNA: TGTGCCAGCAGTTTCCCCAGGGGGCTTGAGCAGTTCTTC

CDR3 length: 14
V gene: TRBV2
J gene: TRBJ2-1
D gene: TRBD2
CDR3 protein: CASRLAGLYNEQFF
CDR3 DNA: TGTGCCAGCAGACTAGCGGGACTCTACAATGAGCAGTTCTTC

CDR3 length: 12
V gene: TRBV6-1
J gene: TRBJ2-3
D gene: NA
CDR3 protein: CASTQNADTQYF
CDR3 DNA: TGTGCCAGCACCCAAAACGCAGATACGCAGTATTTT

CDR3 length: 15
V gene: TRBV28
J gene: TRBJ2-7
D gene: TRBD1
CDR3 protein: CASSLSGTGLYEQYF
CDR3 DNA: TGTGCCAGCAGTTTGTCCGGGACAGGGCTCTACGAGCAGTACTTC

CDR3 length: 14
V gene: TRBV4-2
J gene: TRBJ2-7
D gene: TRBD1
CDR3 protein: CASSPGQGSYEQYF
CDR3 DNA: TGTGCCAGCAGCCCCGGACAGGGCTCCTACGAGCAGTACTTC

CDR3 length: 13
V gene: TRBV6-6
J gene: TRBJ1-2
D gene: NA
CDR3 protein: CASSFGQGYGYTF
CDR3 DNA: TGTGCCAGCAGCTTCGGACAAGGGTATGGCTACACCTTC

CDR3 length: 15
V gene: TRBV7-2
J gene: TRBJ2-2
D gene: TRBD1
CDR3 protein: CASKVQGAGTGELFF
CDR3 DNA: TGTGCCAGCAAGGTTCAGGGGGCGGGCACCGGGGAGCTGTTTTTT

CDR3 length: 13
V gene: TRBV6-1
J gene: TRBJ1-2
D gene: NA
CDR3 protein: CASSERRNYGYTF
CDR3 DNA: TGTGCCAGCAGTGAAAGGAGGAACTATGGCTACACCTTC

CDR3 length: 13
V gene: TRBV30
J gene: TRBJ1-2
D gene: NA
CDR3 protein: CAWSAVGPSGPLF
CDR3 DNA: TGTGCCTGGAGTGCTGTAGGTCCATCCGGTCCTTTGTTC

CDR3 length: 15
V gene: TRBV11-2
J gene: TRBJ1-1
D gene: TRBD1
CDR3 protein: CASSSLGTENTEAFF
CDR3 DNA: TGTGCCAGCAGCTCCCTCGGGACAGAGAACACTGAAGCTTTCTTT

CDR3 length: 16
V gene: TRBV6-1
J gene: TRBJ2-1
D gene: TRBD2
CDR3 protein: CASSAKSSGSSHEQFF
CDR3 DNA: TGTGCCAGCAGTGCCAAATCTAGCGGGAGCTCGCATGAGCAGTTCTTC

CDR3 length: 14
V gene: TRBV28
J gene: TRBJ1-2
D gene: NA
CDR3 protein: CASSLRDLRAGYTF
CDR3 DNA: TGTGCCAGCAGTCTACGGGACCTGCGAGCTGGCTACACCTTC

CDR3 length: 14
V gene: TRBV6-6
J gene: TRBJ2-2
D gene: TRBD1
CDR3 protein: CASSTGQGGGELFF
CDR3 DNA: TGTGCCAGCAGTACGGGACAGGGTGGCGGGGAGCTGTTTTTT

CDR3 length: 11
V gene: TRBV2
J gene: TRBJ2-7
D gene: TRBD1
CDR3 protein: CAGGQTYEQYF
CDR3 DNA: TGTGCCGGGGGACAGACCTACGAGCAGTACTTC

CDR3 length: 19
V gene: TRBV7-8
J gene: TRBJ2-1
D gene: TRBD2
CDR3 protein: CASSFSLAGGPFSYNEQFF
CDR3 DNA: TGTGCCAGCAGCTTTTCACTAGCGGGAGGGCCCTTTAGTTACAATGAGCAGTTCTTC

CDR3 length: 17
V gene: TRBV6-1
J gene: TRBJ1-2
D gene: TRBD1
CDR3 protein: CASSKGQGRLINYGYTF
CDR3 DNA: TGTGCCAGCAGTAAAGGACAGGGGCGCTTAATTAACTATGGCTACACCTTC

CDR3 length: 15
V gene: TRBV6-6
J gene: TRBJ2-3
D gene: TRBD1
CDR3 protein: CASSFGTGGWDTQYF
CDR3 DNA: TGTGCCAGCAGTTTCGGGACAGGGGGCTGGGATACGCAGTATTTT

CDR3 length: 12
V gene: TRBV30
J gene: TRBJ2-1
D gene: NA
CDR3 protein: CAWSVVGNEQFF
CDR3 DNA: TGTGCCTGGAGTGTAGTGGGCAATGAGCAGTTCTTC

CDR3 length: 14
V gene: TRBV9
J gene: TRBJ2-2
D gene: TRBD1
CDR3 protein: CASRRGPDTGELFF
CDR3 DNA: TGTGCCAGCCGCAGGGGGCCGGACACCGGGGAGCTGTTTTTT

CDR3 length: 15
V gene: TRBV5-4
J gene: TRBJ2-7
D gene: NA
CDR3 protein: CASSSGLTSSYEQYF
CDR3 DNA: TGTGCCAGCAGCTCGGGACTCACTAGCTCCTACGAGCAGTACTTC

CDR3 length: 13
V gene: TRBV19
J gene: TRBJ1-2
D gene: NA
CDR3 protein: CASSRDGNYGYTF
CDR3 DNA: TGTGCCAGTAGTAGAGACGGTAACTATGGCTACACCTTC

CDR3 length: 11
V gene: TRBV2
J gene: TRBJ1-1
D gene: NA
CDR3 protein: CASSDQRLAFF
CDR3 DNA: TGTGCCAGCAGTGATCAGAGATTAGCTTTCTTT

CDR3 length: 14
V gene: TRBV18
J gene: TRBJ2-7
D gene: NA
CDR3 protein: CASQLTAQGYEQYF
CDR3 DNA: TGTGCCAGCCAACTCACGGCACAGGGTTACGAGCAGTACTTC

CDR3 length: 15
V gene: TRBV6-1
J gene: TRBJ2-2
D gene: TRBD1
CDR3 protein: CASIAGTGSAGELFF
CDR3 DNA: TGTGCCAGTATCGCCGGGACAGGGTCGGCCGGGGAGCTGTTTTTT

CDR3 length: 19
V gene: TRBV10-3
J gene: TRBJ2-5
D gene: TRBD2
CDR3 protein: CAISEGRTSGKNKGETQYF
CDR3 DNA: TGTGCCATCAGTGAGGGGAGGACTAGCGGGAAAAACAAAGGAGAGACCCAGTACTTC

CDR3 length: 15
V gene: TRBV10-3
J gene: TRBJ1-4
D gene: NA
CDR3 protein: CAISDSGTTLEKLFF
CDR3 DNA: TGTGCCATCAGTGATAGTGGGACAACTCTTGAAAAACTGTTTTTT

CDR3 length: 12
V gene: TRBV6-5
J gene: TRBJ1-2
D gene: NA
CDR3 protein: CASKGVGYGYTF
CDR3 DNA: TGTGCCAGCAAGGGGGTGGGGTATGGCTACACCTTC

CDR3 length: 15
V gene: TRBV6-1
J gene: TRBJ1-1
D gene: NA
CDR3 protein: CASSVFDGQNTEAFF
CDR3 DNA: TGTGCCAGCAGTGTATTTGACGGACAGAACACTGAAGCTTTCTTT

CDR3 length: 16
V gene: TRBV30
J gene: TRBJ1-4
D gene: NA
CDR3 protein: CAWSVTRGLVGEKLFF
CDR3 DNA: TGTGCCTGGAGTGTAACGAGGGGACTGGTCGGAGAAAAACTGTTTTTT

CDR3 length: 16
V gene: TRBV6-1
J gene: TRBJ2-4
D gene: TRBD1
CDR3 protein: CASSDDRVRAKNIQYF
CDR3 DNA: TGTGCCAGCAGTGATGACAGGGTGCGGGCCAAAAACATTCAGTACTTC

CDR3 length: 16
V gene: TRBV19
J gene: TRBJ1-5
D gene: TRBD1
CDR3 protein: CASSIGYRGENQPQHF
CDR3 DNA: TGTGCCAGTAGTATAGGTTACAGGGGGGAAAATCAGCCCCAGCATTTT

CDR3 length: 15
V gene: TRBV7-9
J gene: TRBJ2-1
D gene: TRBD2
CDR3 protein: CASSFMRLAGNEQFF
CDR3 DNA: TGTGCCAGCAGCTTTATGAGACTAGCGGGAAATGAGCAGTTCTTC

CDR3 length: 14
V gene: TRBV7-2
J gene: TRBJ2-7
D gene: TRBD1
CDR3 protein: CASSPGDRAYEQYF
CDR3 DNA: TGTGCCAGCTCCCCGGGGGACAGGGCCTACGAGCAGTACTTC